Shown below are 23 T cell receptor beta chains from a single sample sequenced in a study of cytotoxic CD8 clonotypes in ibrutinib-treated CLL. Here immunoSEQ multiplex PCR was the method, and the copy in TCRdb shows in-frame clones only, minus some. The table includes approximately 140,000 clones, approximately 80% detected once. The sample here was PBMCs, taken after 12 months of ibrutinib treatment. Receptors originate from a human donor with chronic lymphocytic leukemia.

This clone has only a few counts. The rearrangement links TRBV28 to TRBJ1-5; D not resolved. Trimming took 3 bases from V and 2 from J, leaving 11 bases between them. In germline, CDR1 is MDHEN, CDR2 SYDVKM. The CDR3 runs to 15 residues. Written as DNA, the CDR3 is TGTGCCAGCAGTTTGGAAATCTTCGGCAATCAGCCCCAGCATTTT. This gives the protein CASSLEIFGNQPQHF.

This clone came up a few times. The junction differs from germline at one of its ends, possibly a read error. The genes are TRBV10-2 and TRBJ2-3; 9 bases agree with TRBD2. From germline, CDR1 is WSHSY and CDR2 SAAADI. This CDR3 spans 13 amino acids. The CDR3 protein is CASSETRGGPNSF. CDR3 bases: TGCGCCAGCAGTGAGACGCGGGGGGGCCCCAACTCCTTT.

In its sample, this clone was seen once. A read error may produce the germline difference seen at one junction end. The rearrangement uses TRBV7-9 and TRBJ2-7; TRBD1 matches at 7 bases. This CDR3 has 13 residues. The germline CDR1 and CDR2 sequences are SEHNR and FQNEAQ (reference sequence). DNA for the CDR3: TGTGCCAGCAGCTCGACAGGGAGCTACGTGACTCACTTC. It encodes CASSSTGSYVTHF.

V gene TRBV4-1 combines with J gene TRBJ2-7; 7 positions match TRBD1. The CDR3 has 15 residues. The germline V gene has CDR1 MGHRA and CDR2 YSYEKL. The ends lost 4 bases at V and 7 bases at J; junction bases unmatched: 13. The CDR3 DNA follows: TGCGCCAGCAGCCGGGGACAGACTACCGGTCTAGAGCAGTACTTC. Translation: CASSRGQTTGLEQYF.

The chain recombines TRBV6-5 with TRBJ2-7; TRBD1 or TRBD2 may be the D gene (6 bases each). Trimming took 4 bases from V and 2 from J, leaving 15 bases between them. The germline CDR1 and CDR2 sequences are MNHEY and SVGAGI. This CDR3 has 15 residues. The CDR3 DNA sequence: TGTGCCAGCAGTTCCCAAGGGGGGCCCCCCTACGAGCAGTACTTC. Translated: CASSSQGGPPYEQYF.

The J gene is TRBJ1-2, the V gene TRBV27, with 9 bases aligning to TRBD1. This CDR3 contains 14 residues. The junction had 9 bases not matched to a gene; V was cut back by 5 bases and J by 8 bases. The germline V gene encodes CDR1 MNHEY and CDR2 SMNVEV (reference sequence). The CDR3 loop is CASSRTQGAGGYTF. CDR3 DNA sequence: TGTGCCAGCAGTCGTACACAGGGGGCGGGAGGCTACACCTTC.

CDR3 protein: CASSFQGALTRYGYTF. As DNA, the CDR3 is TGTGCCAGCAGCTTTCAGGGGGCCCTAACCCGCTATGGCTACACCTTC. This chain connects TRBV5-8 to TRBJ1-2; the match to TRBD1 covers 8 bases. CDR1 and CDR2 from the germline V gene are SGHTS and YDEGEE. The junction had 10 bases not matched to a gene; V was cut back by 2 bases and J by 4 bases. The CDR3 contains 16 residues.

The chain has TRBV6-1 and TRBJ1-4, with 7 bases that match TRBD1. The CDR3 has 14 residues. V lost 7 bases to trimming and J lost 5 bases; unmatched junction nucleotides: 7. Germline lookup yields CDR1 MNHNS and CDR2 SASEGT. The CDR3 sequence: CASMRGQANEKLFF. CDR3 sequence (DNA): TGTGCCAGCATGAGAGGACAGGCGAATGAAAAACTGTTTTTT.

This clone was counted a few times. J is TRBJ2-5 and V is TRBV14, with a tentative D call TRBD1 (6 bases). Trimming stripped 4 bases from V and 4 bases from J, with 19 bases between. The germline V gene encodes CDR1 SGHDN and CDR2 FVKESK. This CDR3 has 16 residues. CDR3: CASSPDRLFPVETQYF. CDR3 bases: TGTGCCAGCAGCCCTGACAGGCTGTTTCCCGTAGAGACCCAGTACTTC.

The chain is built from TRBV27 and TRBJ1-5, with D possibly being TRBD1 (5 bases). Trimming took 4 bases from V and 0 from J, leaving 13 bases between them. This CDR3 has 16 amino acids. Looked up from germline, CDR1 is MNHEY and CDR2 is SMNVEV (reference sequence). The chain's CDR3 is CASSSRQIYSNQPQHF. In nucleotides, the CDR3 is TGTGCCAGCAGTTCCCGACAGATCTATAGCAATCAGCCCCAGCATTTT.

V is TRBV6-5 and J is TRBJ1-2, with TRBD1 matching 10 bases. V lost 2 bases and J lost 7; bases outside the gene matches: 7. The CDR3 extends over 15 amino acids. Per the germline V gene, CDR1 is MNHEY and CDR2 is SVGAGI. This CDR3 is CASSYGDRGSFGYTF. The CDR3 nucleotides read TGTGCCAGCAGTTACGGGGACAGGGGATCGTTTGGCTACACCTTC.

This chain joins TRBV28 and TRBJ1-1, with D maybe TRBD1 (5 bases). Looked up from germline, CDR1 is MDHEN and CDR2 is SYDVKM. This CDR3 has 12 amino acids. CDR3 bases: TGTGCGGCGCAGGGCCCGCCGAGTGAAGCTTTCTTT. Translating it yields CAAQGPPSEAFF.

This clone was seen ten or more times. This sequence joins TRBV4-1 and TRBJ2-4; maybe TRBD1 (5 bases). The CDR3 contains 13 residues. From germline, CDR1 is MGHRA and CDR2 YSYEKL. Trimming pared 2 bases from V and 8 bases from J, leaving 10 bases between. The CDR3 nucleotides read TGCGCCAGCAGCCAATGGCAGGGCCACATTCAGTACTTC. It specifies CASSQWQGHIQYF.

This rearrangement joins TRBV11-1 to TRBJ2-7; a weak D match, TRBD2 (5 bases). Deletions cut 5 bases from V and 4 bases from J, with 21 bases between. In germline, CDR1 is SGHAT, CDR2 FQDESV (reference sequence). The CDR3 length is 16 residues. CDR3: CASSPRGVWSFYEQYF. For the CDR3, the DNA is TGTGCCAGCAGCCCTCGGGGAGTTTGGTCCTTTTACGAGCAGTACTTC. The full variable domain, its missing parts supplied by reference TRBV11-1 and TRBJ2-7, is EAEVAQSPRYKITEKSQAVAFWCDPISGHATLYWYRQILGQGPELLVQFQDESVVDDSQLPKDRFSAERLKGVDSTLKIQPAELGDSAMYLCASSPRGVWSFYEQYFGPGTRLTVT.

This clone was detected once. The chain combines TRBV6-5 with TRBJ1-1, with D possibly matching TRBD1 (5 bases). The V and J ends lost 0 bases and 5 bases respectively, with 13 bases between them. Looked up from germline, CDR1 is MNHEY and CDR2 is SVGAGI. The CDR3 loop spans 15 amino acids. The CDR3 bases are TGTGCCAGCAGTTACTCGATTCAGGGTGAGACTGAAGCTTTCTTT. It encodes CASSYSIQGETEAFF.

V and J are TRBV6-1 and TRBJ1-6, with D hard to call. The CDR3 length is 18 residues. Germline CDR1 reads MNHNS; CDR2 reads SASEGT. V was pared by 4 bases and J by 1 base, with 17 bases between. For the CDR3, the DNA is TGTGCCAGCAGTGTATCCGTCGGAGGAGGATCCTATAATTCACCCCTCCACTTT. Protein: CASSVSVGGGSYNSPLHF.

J is TRBJ2-7 and V is TRBV7-2, with a possible D match to TRBD2 (7 bases). The V end was cut by 5 bases, the J end by 4 bases, with 18 bases between. CDR3 size: 15 residues. Germline CDR1 SGHTA, CDR2 FQGNSA. For the CDR3, the DNA is TGTGCCAGCAGCCCCAGTCTGGGGGGGCCGTACGAGCAGTACTTC. Translated, it gives CASSPSLGGPYEQYF.

This chain links TRBV10-1 with TRBJ2-5; 9 nucleotides match TRBD2. This CDR3 contains 15 residues. Unmatched junction bases numbered 1, after V lost 2 bases and J lost 0 bases. The V gene's germline CDR1 is WNHNN and CDR2 SYGVQD (reference sequence). CDR3 residues: CASSESGGYQETQYF. The CDR3, as DNA: TGCGCCAGCAGTGAGAGCGGGGGGTACCAAGAGACCCAGTACTTC.

This chain links TRBV14 with TRBJ2-1; D tentatively fits TRBD1 or TRBD2 (6 bases each). Per the germline V gene, CDR1 is SGHDN and CDR2 is FVKESK. The CDR3 has 18 residues. The ends were cut back, 0 bases at V and 4 bases at J, with 19 bases in the middle. CDR3 sequence (DNA): TGTGCCAGCAGCCAAGAAGGGGCTCGGAGGGGGGCATACAATGAGCAGTTCTTC. Its protein product is CASSQEGARRGAYNEQFF.

The V gene is TRBV7-8, the J gene TRBJ1-5; D is uncertain. CDR3 length: 16 residues. The germline CDR1 and CDR2 sequences are SGHVS and FQNEAQ. Trimming left V 2 bases short and J 0 bases short, with 11 bases between. The CDR3 region has the DNA TGTGCCAGCAGCTTACTCAGGCACCTTAGCAATCAGCCCCAGCATTTT. Protein: CASSLLRHLSNQPQHF.

The CDR3 DNA reads as TGTGCCAGCAGTGGACTAGCGGGGTTGGACGAGCAGTACTTC. Translated, it gives CASSGLAGLDEQYF. The chain is built from TRBV27 and TRBJ2-7; TRBD2 matches 12 bases. Germline V gene sequence: CDR1 MNHEY, CDR2 SMNVEV (reference sequence). The CDR3 consists of 14 residues. Unmatched junction bases numbered 4, after V lost 5 bases and J lost 5 bases.

This rearrangement joins TRBV10-3 to TRBJ2-5, with 13 bases aligning to TRBD2. Germline trimming cut 10 bases from V and 5 bases from J; bases unmatched to any gene: 4. The CDR3 loop spans 13 amino acids. CDR1 and CDR2 (germline): ENHRY, SYGVKD. The CDR3 DNA sequence: TGTGCCAGCGGACTAGCGGGAGTTGAGACCCAGTACTTC. It yields the protein CASGLAGVETQYF.

The J gene is TRBJ2-3, the V gene TRBV20-1; D gene ambiguous. The CDR3 loop spans 11 amino acids. V dropped 5 bases and J dropped 12 bases, with 15 bases sitting between them. Germline CDR1 DFQATT, CDR2 SNEGSKA (reference sequence). CDR3 DNA sequence: TGCAGTGCTCCCTCGGTAAAGCTTCAGTATTTT. This translates into CSAPSVKLQYF.